A single sample is the source of the 20 T cell receptor beta chains below, sequenced in a study of blood T cell repertoires in COVID-19. Measured with immunoSEQ multiplex PCR; TCRdb has only the in-frame clones, and not every one. The table shows 75,000 to 100,000 clones, with roughly 83% occurring only once. Input material: peripheral blood. These TCRs come from a human donor in a cohort sampled during active COVID-19.

This chain links TRBV14 with TRBJ1-1; D is perhaps TRBD1 (6 bases). The CDR3 loop spans 13 amino acids. Germline V gene data show CDR1 as SGHDN and CDR2 as FVKESK. The V gene lost 6 bases and the J gene lost 1 base, with 9 bases spanning the gap. For the CDR3, the DNA is TGTGCCAGCAGGCAACAGGGGAACACTGAAGCTTTCTTT. Translated: CASRQQGNTEAFF. Full variable domain (outside the CDR3, taken from reference TRBV14 and TRBJ1-1): EAGVTQFPSHSVIEKGQTVTLRCDPISGHDNLYWYRRVMGKEIKFLLHFVKESKQDESGMPNNRFLAERTGGTYSTLKVQPAELEDSGVYFCASRQQGNTEAFFGQGTRLTVV.

The chain employs TRBV5-5 and TRBJ2-3; 9 bases agree with TRBD2. Germline V gene sequence: CDR1 SGHKS, CDR2 YYEKEE (reference sequence). After removal of 4 bases from V and 0 bases from J, the junction contained 6 bases not matched to a gene. This CDR3 is built from 16 residues. The CDR3 DNA reads TGTGCCAGCAGCCTATTAGCGGGGGCTAGCACAGATACGCAGTATTTT. Translation gives CASSLLAGASTDTQYF.

This clone was seen only a few times. The rearrangement links TRBV25-1 to TRBJ1-6; D not resolved. The CDR3 has 14 amino acids. Germline-derived CDR1 and CDR2 are MGHDK and SYGVNS. Trimming took 6 bases from V and 10 from J, leaving 16 bases between them. As DNA, the CDR3 is TGTGCCAGCAGCGCCATCCCTAATTCCTCACCCCTCCACTTT. The encoded protein is CASSAIPNSSPLHF.

The rearrangement links TRBV5-1 to TRBJ2-7; D is perhaps TRBD2 (6 bases). Trimming stripped 0 bases from V and 6 bases from J, with 13 bases between. Germline CDR1 SGHRS, CDR2 YFSETQ. The CDR3 has 14 amino acids. The CDR3 DNA reads as TGCGCCAGCAGCTTGGCCGATTTGGGAGGCGAGCAGTACTTC. Its translation: CASSLADLGGEQYF.

This clone has only a few counts. The chain links TRBV6-5 to TRBJ2-1; 8 bases agree with TRBD2. Germline V gene sequence: CDR1 MNHEY, CDR2 SVGAGI. The CDR3 totals 14 residues. J lost 5 bases, V lost 7 bases, and 7 bases had no gene match. CDR3 in amino acids: CASTKSGSNNEQFF. The DNA of the CDR3 is TGTGCCAGCACCAAAAGCGGGAGTAACAATGAGCAGTTCTTC.

The chain joins TRBV2 to TRBJ2-7; 12 positions agree with TRBD1. The J segment lost 12 bases and the V segment lost 7 bases, leaving 10 bases of the junction unmatched. The germline gives CDR1 SNHLY, CDR2 FYNNEI. CDR3 size: 13 residues. CDR3 nucleotides: TGTGCCAGCACTCAAAGGGGGACAGGGGGCGGGTACTTC. Translation gives CASTQRGTGGGYF.

This chain joins TRBV10-3 and TRBJ2-7, with 9 bases identical to TRBD1. Germline assignment: CDR1 ENHRY and CDR2 SYGVKD. Germline trimming cut 0 bases from V and 3 bases from J; bases unmatched to any gene: 3. The CDR3 contains 15 residues. CDR3 amino acids: CAISESGDRVYEQYF. The CDR3 nucleotides read TGTGCCATCAGTGAGTCTGGGGACAGGGTCTACGAGCAGTACTTC.

This chain uses TRBV30 with TRBJ2-3; TRBD2 agrees at 10 bases. CDR1 and CDR2 (germline): GTSNPN, SVGIG (reference sequence). This CDR3 has 15 amino acids. Trimming removed 1 base from V and 3 bases from J; junction bases left unmatched: 4. CDR3 region: CAWSAILAGTDTQYF. CDR3 nucleotide sequence: TGTGCCTGGAGTGCCATACTAGCGGGGACAGATACGCAGTATTTT.

This chain joins TRBV30 and TRBJ2-7, with 12 positions matching TRBD2. V gave up 1 base and J gave up 2 bases; unmatched junction bases: 3. CDR3 length: 15 residues. The germline gives CDR1 GTSNPN, CDR2 SVGIG (reference sequence). CDR3 in amino acids: CAWSGGLAGPYEQYF. The CDR3 region has the DNA TGTGCCTGGAGTGGGGGACTAGCGGGTCCCTACGAGCAGTACTTC.

The sample holds a few counts of this clone. This chain uses TRBV15 with TRBJ1-4, with 11 bases identical to TRBD1. CDR3 length: 20 amino acids. V was clipped by 1 base and J by 3 bases; unmatched bases: 13. The germline gives CDR1 LNHNV, CDR2 YYDKDF (reference sequence). Here the CDR3 reads CATSRGPPGTGGSANEKLFF. The CDR3 nucleotides are TGTGCCACCAGCAGAGGTCCCCCCGGGACAGGGGGGTCGGCTAATGAAAAACTGTTTTTT.

This chain links TRBV3-1 (or the pseudogene TRBV3-2) with TRBJ2-7; 12 positions match TRBD2. Trimming cost V 4 bases and J 6 bases; bases outside gene matches: 4. This CDR3 region has 14 residues. Germline-derived CDR1 and CDR2 are LGHDT and YNNKEL (reference sequence). CDR3 sequence: CASSPSSGRAEQYF. The CDR3 DNA reads as TGTGCCAGCAGCCCCTCTAGCGGGAGGGCCGAGCAGTACTTC.

The chain employs TRBV11-2 and TRBJ2-7; 10 bases map to TRBD1. The V gene end was trimmed by 0 bases and the J gene end by 2 bases; junction bases not matched to a gene: 1. Germline loops: CDR1 SGHAT, CDR2 FQNNGV. The CDR3 spans 15 residues. DNA for the CDR3: TGTGCCAGCAGCTTAGATGGGACAGGGGCCTACGAGCAGTACTTC. Amino acid sequence: CASSLDGTGAYEQYF.

V and J are TRBV19 and TRBJ2-3; TRBD1 is a possible D gene (6 bases). The V end lost 5 bases, the J end lost 4 bases, and 13 bases lay between the germline ends. This CDR3 is 14 amino acids long. CDR1 LNHDA and CDR2 SQIVND come from the germline V gene (reference sequence). CDR3 coding DNA: TGTGCCAGTAGTGTAACAGGGCGGGCAGATACGCAGTATTTT. Its translation is CASSVTGRADTQYF.

This rearrangement joins TRBV5-4 to TRBJ2-3, with 9 bases identical to TRBD2. Germline V CDR1 and CDR2: SGHNT, YYREEE (reference sequence). There are 15 residues in the CDR3. The V and J ends lost 0 bases and 3 bases, in that order; junction bases with no gene match: 2. In DNA form, the CDR3 reads TGTGCCAGCAGCTTGGATCTAGCGGGAACAGATACGCAGTATTTT. Translating it yields CASSLDLAGTDTQYF.

V usage is TRBV28 and J usage is TRBJ2-5; 10 bases map to TRBD1. CDR1 and CDR2 from the germline V gene are MDHEN and SYDVKM. The CDR3 is 15 amino acids. V gave up 5 bases and J gave up 4 bases; unmatched junction bases: 7. CDR3 in DNA: TGTGCCAGCAGTCGGGACAGGGGTATAGGAGAGACCCAGTACTTC. It yields the protein CASSRDRGIGETQYF.

The chain carries TRBV28 and TRBJ1-1, with D possibly TRBD1 on 5 matching bases. V shed 5 bases and J shed 4 bases, with 23 bases lying between them. The CDR3 loop spans 17 amino acids. Germline CDR1 is MDHEN and CDR2 is SYDVKM. The DNA for the CDR3 is TGTGCCAGCAGTCCCGGAGGGGATGGGGCTCGGTTCACTGAAGCTTTCTTT. It translates to CASSPGGDGARFTEAFF.

The J gene is TRBJ1-1, the V gene TRBV10-3; 7 bases fit TRBD1. Germline loops: CDR1 ENHRY, CDR2 SYGVKD. V shed 3 bases, J shed 5 bases, and the junction held 3 bases outside the gene matches. This CDR3 has 13 amino acids. The CDR3 here is CAISEKGATEAFF. As DNA, the CDR3 is TGTGCCATCAGTGAAAAGGGGGCAACTGAAGCTTTCTTT.

The chain couples TRBV5-6 to TRBJ2-1; D unclear. Deletions cut 0 bases from V and 4 bases from J, with 8 bases between. From germline, CDR1 is SGHDT and CDR2 YYEEEE. This CDR3 has 14 amino acids. The CDR3 nucleotides are TGTGCCAGCAGCTTGGTTCTAGATTACAATGAGCAGTTCTTC. It encodes CASSLVLDYNEQFF.

The chain combines TRBV19 with TRBJ2-3, with D possibly matching TRBD1 (6 bases). V lost 7 bases and J 3 bases, leaving 11 bases between the germline ends. The CDR3 length is 13 residues. Germline lookup yields CDR1 LNHDA and CDR2 SQIVND (reference sequence). CDR3 in DNA: TGTGCCAGTACCAATAGGGGGACAGATACGCAGTATTTT. This sequence encodes CASTNRGTDTQYF.

The rearrangement joins TRBV19 to TRBJ2-1; D perhaps matches TRBD1 (6 bases). CDR3 length equals 13 residues. Between the trimmed V and J ends, which lost 4 bases and 6 bases, there was a span of 10 bases. Germline-derived CDR1 and CDR2 are LNHDA and SQIVND (reference sequence). DNA for the CDR3: TGTGCCAGTAGTACCTCGACAGGCAATGAGCAGTTCTTC. The encoded protein is CASSTSTGNEQFF.